This TCR beta chain was captured in a study of T cells in Graves' hyperthyroidism and ophthalmopathy (dated by TCRdb to between 2018 and 2020). Regarding the research as a whole: Peripheral blood samples were taken at the time of initial diagnosis, prior to any treatment. A discovery cohort of around 100 patients, 43 with Graves' ophthalmopathy and over 55 with stable Graves' hyperthyroidism, was used to find distinguishing TCR V-J signatures. Prospective prediction of ophthalmopathy was tested in an independent validation cohort consisting of under 20 hyperthyroidism patients and approximately 16 patients who later progressed to ophthalmopathy. The 75 to 100 discovery patients were randomly split 7:3 into training and test sets. Thyroid tissue and blood T-cell repertoires from six Graves' hyperthyroidism patients were also compared in the study. Following sampling, methimazole starting at 30 mg daily was given to hyperthyroidism patients, and high-dose intravenous methylprednisolone was given to ophthalmopathy patients. TCR Vbeta CDR3 sequencing of some 140 peripheral blood samples (about 45 ophthalmopathy, 75 to 85 hyperthyroidism and approximately 17 progressor patients) is reported in the paper.

As encoded in the germline V gene, CDR1 is SQVTM while CDR2 is ANQGSEA. The CDR3 numbers 12 residues from cysteine through phenylalanine. CDR3 DNA is the only sequence kept; it has 36 bases, read in frame from the first base. V is pared back by 6 bases and J by 1 base, with 10 bases lying between the germline termini. TCR beta CDR3 regions were amplified from RNA transcripts. For the first round of RT-PCR on the TCR CDR3, the HTBI primer set was used together with the Qiagen OneStep RT-PCR kit. Libraries were constructed in a second round of multiplex PCR, after which size selection and purification were performed. Paired-end sequencing of the libraries was performed with 100 bp reads on an Illumina HiSeq2000. Processing in the source paper ran as follows. SOAPnuke was used to process the raw data, removing reads that contained adapters or uncalled bases, had a mean Phred below 15, or lacked an exact match to the constant primer or identifier. COPE v1.2.5 was used to merge high-quality paired reads, and clonotypes were defined as unique nucleotide sequences. Clonotypes were aligned to IMGT TRBV, TRBD and TRBJ reference segments using MiTCR v1.1. The analysis included only V-J combinations with a frequency above 0.0001, which together covered around 99% of the repertoires. The TCS score was defined as the ratio of F50 (clonal expansion) to E x V (chaos), calculated using BLOSUM62-based TCRdist between CDR3 peptides within each V-J. Welch's t-statistics and random forest reduced roughly 540 V-J features to roughly 13, which were used in a naive Bayes classifier (R e1071). TCRdb's own reprocessing of the public reads used fastp at Q25 and MiXCR and kept productive beta chains. Rows with one shared CDR3 protein collapse into an entry with the most common genes and DNA. Here the V and J calls rest on TCRdb's processing, not on the authors' analysis. For this sample there are about 690,000 distinct CDR3 sequences; 17% appear just once. The ten largest clones take up around a sixth of the sample.

A patient counted as having stable Graves' hyperthyroidism if no progression to ophthalmopathy occurred over 18 months of follow-up. Hyperthyroidism patients were newly diagnosed, had a disease duration of under 2 months, and were aged 18 to 65 years. The study excluded patients with uncontrolled infections, other autoimmune diseases, pregnancy or lactation. Diagnoses were based on clinical symptoms, serum thyroxine and TRAb, thyroid ultrasound and orbital computed tomography. PBMCs were separated from approximately 9.9 ml of fresh peripheral blood using Ficoll-Paque density gradient centrifugation. Total RNA was extracted with Trizol reagent, and quality was checked on an Agilent 2100 Bioanalyzer. On this clonotype: What antigen it recognizes has not been identified. Base qualities were left out, and no much larger clone turns up one base away.

Results and caveats for the whole study, not just this receptor: Sample size was not statistically predetermined, and investigators were not blinded to group allocation. Most expanded thyroid clonotypes (frequency above 0.001) were also found in blood, which suggests that blood repertoires may mirror thyroid immune responses. In validation, the model predicted progression to ophthalmopathy a median of roughly 6.1 months before onset, with over 60% sensitivity and 72.22% specificity. A 13 V-J signature model separated ophthalmopathy from stable hyperthyroidism, with roughly 88% sensitivity and about 81% specificity in cross-validation and 80%/75% in testing.

The TCR was taken from a man in his forties or fifties with Graves' hyperthyroidism. The rearrangement joined TRBV29-1 to TRBJ2-7; the D gene is perhaps TRBD2, from 5 matching bases. The sample comprised blood. The CDR3 sequence is CSVRAVSYEQYF. The base sequence is TGCAGCGTGAGGGCGGTATCCTACGAGCAGTACTTC.